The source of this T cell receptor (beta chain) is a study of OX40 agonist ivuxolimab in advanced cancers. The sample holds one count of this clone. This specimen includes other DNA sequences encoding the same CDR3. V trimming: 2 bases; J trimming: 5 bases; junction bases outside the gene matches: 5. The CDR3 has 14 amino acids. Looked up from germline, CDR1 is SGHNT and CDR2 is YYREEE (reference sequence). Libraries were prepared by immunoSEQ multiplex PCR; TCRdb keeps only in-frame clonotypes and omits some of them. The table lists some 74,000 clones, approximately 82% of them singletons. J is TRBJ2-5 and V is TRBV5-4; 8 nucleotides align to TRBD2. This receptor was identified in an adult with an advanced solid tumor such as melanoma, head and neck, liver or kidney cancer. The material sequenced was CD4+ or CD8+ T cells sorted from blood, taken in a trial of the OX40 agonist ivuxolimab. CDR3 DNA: TGTGCCAGCAGCTTAGCGGGGGCCGGGGAGACCCAGTACTTC. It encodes CASSLAGAGETQYF. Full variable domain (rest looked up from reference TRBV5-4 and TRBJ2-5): ETGVTQSPTHLIKTRGQQVTLRCSSQSGHNTVSWYQQALGQGPQFIFQYYREEENGRGNFPPRFSGLQFPNYSSELNVNALELDDSALYLCASSLAGAGETQYFGPGTRLLVL.